Listed below are T cell receptor beta chains from one sample, sequenced in a study of T cell repertoires in cytomegalovirus infection. TCRdb redid the calling of the reads with MiXCR, one entry per CDR3 protein. The sample has 65,000 to 90,000 distinct CDR3 sequences, approximately 3.7% seen once. The sample consisted of PBMCs. These receptors were taken from a human donor in good health (CMV status not recorded). Some clones in this sample may be carry-over from other donors' samples. Each CDR3 is given without its conserved first and last residue. D genes are given only for firm matches. The size of a clone is reported for some rows only, either as once, few or many, or as a class for expanded clones.

D gene: TRBD1
clone size: many
V gene: TRBV4-3
J gene: TRBJ2-7
CDR3 protein: ASSQDGGTGISYEQY

D gene: -
clone size: many
V gene: TRBV6-5
J gene: TRBJ2-7
CDR3 protein: ASRKAGTPPEQY

D gene: -
clone size: many
V gene: TRBV7-2
J gene: TRBJ2-2
CDR3 protein: ASSRGPTNTGELF

D gene: -
clone size: many
V gene: TRBV28
J gene: TRBJ2-7
CDR3 protein: ASRPGQWAYEQY

D gene: TRBD1
clone size: many
V gene: TRBV7-2
J gene: TRBJ2-1
CDR3 protein: ASSFQTGINEQF

D gene: -
clone size: many
V gene: TRBV7-2
J gene: TRBJ2-2
CDR3 protein: ASSWRTVGTGELF

D gene: -
clone size: many
V gene: TRBV7-8
J gene: TRBJ2-1
CDR3 protein: ASNRVPAGHDEQF

D gene: -
clone size: many
V gene: TRBV5-6
J gene: TRBJ1-5
CDR3 protein: ASSLAGPRNQPQH

D gene: -
clone size: many
V gene: TRBV7-2
J gene: TRBJ1-2
CDR3 protein: ASSLVRRAKDGYT

D gene: -
clone size: many
V gene: TRBV3-1
J gene: TRBJ1-2
CDR3 protein: ATSRANYGYT

D gene: TRBD2
clone size: many
V gene: TRBV19
J gene: TRBJ2-7
CDR3 protein: ASSIRAGVYYEQY

D gene: -
clone size: many
V gene: TRBV12-3/TRBV12-4
J gene: TRBJ1-2
CDR3 protein: ASSSGRDYGYT

D gene: -
clone size: many
V gene: TRBV20-1
J gene: TRBJ1-2
CDR3 protein: SARELAGLSEGYT

D gene: TRBD1
clone size: many
V gene: TRBV6-2/TRBV6-3
J gene: TRBJ2-4
CDR3 protein: ASTHPGTGLAKNIQY

D gene: TRBD1
clone size: many
V gene: TRBV10-3
J gene: TRBJ1-6
CDR3 protein: AVATGDNSPLH

D gene: -
clone size: many
V gene: TRBV6-2/TRBV6-3
J gene: TRBJ1-5
CDR3 protein: ASSRTARAVSNQPQH

D gene: -
clone size: many
V gene: TRBV7-2
J gene: TRBJ2-1
CDR3 protein: ASSLKTEGF

D gene: -
clone size: many
V gene: TRBV28
J gene: TRBJ1-5
CDR3 protein: ASSQAWGGNQPQH

D gene: -
clone size: many
V gene: TRBV7-8
J gene: TRBJ1-6
CDR3 protein: ASKDKINSPLH

D gene: TRBD2
clone size: many
V gene: TRBV7-2
J gene: TRBJ2-5
CDR3 protein: ASSWLAGGQETQY

D gene: -
clone size: many
V gene: TRBV7-2
J gene: TRBJ1-2
CDR3 protein: AGGTTYGYT

D gene: TRBD1
clone size: many
V gene: TRBV7-4
J gene: TRBJ2-7
CDR3 protein: ASSLRLPGQVD

D gene: TRBD1
clone size: many
V gene: TRBV7-2
J gene: TRBJ1-5
CDR3 protein: ASSRQGASNQPQH

D gene: TRBD1
clone size: many
V gene: TRBV6-2/TRBV6-3
J gene: TRBJ1-2
CDR3 protein: ASSERDRGYGYT

D gene: -
clone size: many
V gene: TRBV7-2
J gene: TRBJ1-6
CDR3 protein: ASSLVLRVQTPLH

D gene: -
clone size: many
V gene: TRBV4-3
J gene: TRBJ2-1
CDR3 protein: ASSQGLANYNEQF

D gene: -
clone size: many
V gene: TRBV12-3/TRBV12-4
J gene: TRBJ1-5
CDR3 protein: ASSFNRPNQPQH

D gene: -
clone size: many
V gene: TRBV20-1
J gene: TRBJ2-3
CDR3 protein: SALRSDTQY

D gene: -
clone size: many
V gene: TRBV5-6
J gene: TRBJ2-3
CDR3 protein: ASSLDQGRGTQY

D gene: -
clone size: many
V gene: TRBV7-2
J gene: TRBJ2-7
CDR3 protein: ASSSMDYEQY

D gene: TRBD1
clone size: many
V gene: TRBV18
J gene: TRBJ2-1
CDR3 protein: ASSPPGTGREQF

D gene: -
clone size: many
V gene: TRBV6-5
J gene: TRBJ1-1
CDR3 protein: ASSPTMNTEAF

D gene: TRBD1
clone size: many
V gene: TRBV6-2/TRBV6-3
J gene: TRBJ1-2
CDR3 protein: ASSYSAPSGQGGYGYT

D gene: -
clone size: many
V gene: TRBV12-3/TRBV12-4
J gene: TRBJ2-3
CDR3 protein: ASSPVRVSTDTQY

D gene: -
clone size: many
V gene: TRBV28
J gene: TRBJ2-7
CDR3 protein: ASSWGRGVAHEQY

D gene: -
clone size: many
V gene: TRBV2
J gene: TRBJ2-3
CDR3 protein: ASAKIGPTDTQY

D gene: -
clone size: -
V gene: TRBV6-2/TRBV6-3
J gene: TRBJ1-1
CDR3 protein: ASSTAVTEAF

D gene: -
clone size: many
V gene: TRBV5-1
J gene: TRBJ2-1
CDR3 protein: ASSWLASNVNEQF

D gene: -
clone size: many
V gene: TRBV10-3
J gene: TRBJ1-1
CDR3 protein: AIISSANPNTEAF

D gene: -
clone size: few
V gene: TRBV24-1
J gene: TRBJ2-1
CDR3 protein: ATSEGLRQF

D gene: -
clone size: many
V gene: TRBV6-1
J gene: TRBJ1-2
CDR3 protein: ASSSSNSPNYGYT